Listed below are T cell receptor beta chains from one sample, sequenced in a study of blood T cell repertoires in COVID-19. This table comes from immunoSEQ multiplex PCR, and its TCRdb copy is limited to in-frame clones, with some not included. The repertoire holds 200,000 to 300,000 clones, with 75% to 90% as singletons. The sequenced material came from peripheral blood. These receptors originate from a woman in her thirties or forties with acute or convalescent COVID-19. CDR3s include the opening cysteine and the closing phenylalanine or tryptophan. A D gene is named only where the DNA matches it firmly. Part of the rows lack a size; the others show once, few, many or a class for expanded clones.

clone size	V gene	D gene	J gene	CDR3 DNA	CDR3 protein
.	TRBV27	.	TRBJ1-1	TGTGCCAGCAGCAGAACCCGGCAGGGAAGCACTGAAGCTTTCTTT	CASSRTRQGSTEAFF
.	TRBV19	TRBD1	TRBJ1-4	TGTGCCAGTACCGCTCTGACAGGGGGCGGCGAAAAACTGTTTTTT	CASTALTGGGEKLFF
once	TRBV24-1	.	TRBJ1-1	TGTGCCACCAGTGTGGCGGGGGCAACTGAAGCTTTCTTT	CATSVAGATEAFF
.	TRBV9	TRBD2	TRBJ2-3	TGTGCCAGCAGCTCCCGGGGGGGACTAGCGGTAGATACGCAGTATTTT	CASSSRGGLAVDTQYF
.	TRBV5-1	.	TRBJ2-2	TGCGCCAGCAGCTTGTACGTCCGACAGACGAACACCGGGGAGCTGTTTTTT	CASSLYVRQTNTGELFF
few	TRBV29-1	TRBD2	TRBJ2-3	TGCAGCGTTGATAGCGGGGGGGCAGATACGCAGTATTTT	CSVDSGGADTQYF
.	TRBV27	TRBD2	TRBJ2-2	TGTGCCAGCAGTTTGGAAAAAGTTGCGGGGGGATACACCGGGGAGCTGTTTTTT	CASSLEKVAGGYTGELFF
once	TRBV25-1	.	TRBJ1-1	TGTGCCAGCAGTGAATCCGCGGCAGGGGTGAACACTGAAGCTTTCTTT	CASSESAAGVNTEAFF
.	TRBV5-4	.	TRBJ1-2	TGTGCCAGCAGCAACCGGGACTATGGCTACACCTTC	CASSNRDYGYTF
once	TRBV5-1	TRBD1	TRBJ1-1	TGCGCCAGCAGCACCAGGGGGTGGAACACTGAAGCTTTCTTT	CASSTRGWNTEAFF
.	TRBV11-2	.	TRBJ1-1	TGTGCCAGCACCAAAACCCGGGACACGATTAACACTGAAGCTTTCTTT	CASTKTRDTINTEAFF
.	TRBV6-4	.	TRBJ2-3	TGTGCCAGCAGAGGGGGGGTGGCAGATACGCAGTATTTT	CASRGGVADTQYF
.	TRBV7-3	TRBD2	TRBJ2-1	TGTGCCAGCAGAATAGCGGGGGGGCCAAGCAATGAGCAGTTCTTC	CASRIAGGPSNEQFF
.	TRBV11-2	TRBD1	TRBJ1-6	TGTGCCAGCAACGCACAGGGGGTAGCTAATTCACCCCTCCACTTT	CASNAQGVANSPLHF
.	TRBV3-1/TRBV3-2	.	TRBJ1-5	TGTGCCAGCAGCCAAGATTCGACAGGCTATAGCAATCAGCCCCAGCATTTT	CASSQDSTGYSNQPQHF
.	TRBV18	.	TRBJ1-1	TGTGCCAGCTCATCCACTGTGAACACTGAAGCTTTCTTT	CASSSTVNTEAFF